These 28 T cell receptor beta chains were all obtained from the same sample, sequenced in a study of early T cells in non-severe SARS-CoV-2 infection. One entry per CDR3 protein results from TCRdb running MiXCR on the 5' RACE reads. The sample gives 55,000 to 65,000 distinct CDR3 sequences, 9.5% to 14% of which show up once; roughly 1.7% is in the top ten. Material: whole blood. The receptors derive from an adult who was a healthcare worker with PCR-confirmed SARS-CoV-2 infection or an uninfected control (not recorded which).

This clonotype was counted at least ten times. The V call is TRBV12-3 or TRBV12-4, the J call TRBJ2-3, with 9 bases aligning to TRBD1. The ends lost 6 bases at V and 3 bases at J; junction bases unmatched: 7. This CDR3 spans 15 amino acids. CDR3 nucleotide sequence: TGTGCCAGCAGCTCACCGGGACAGGGAACAGATACGCAGTATTTT. Protein sequence: CASSSPGQGTDTQYF.

The table lists this clonotype with many counts. This sequence joins TRBV3-1 and TRBJ1-1, with 9 bases identical to TRBD1. The CDR3 is 17 amino acids. Trimming at V came to 0 bases and at J to 4 bases, leaving 9 bases not matched to a gene. The V gene's germline CDR1 is LGHDT and CDR2 YNNKEL (reference sequence). The CDR3 here is CASSQDLPGQGLTEAFF. CDR3 nucleotide sequence: TGTGCCAGCAGCCAAGATCTTCCGGGACAGGGCCTCACTGAAGCTTTCTTT.

The sample holds many counts of this clonotype. The chain joins TRBV18 to TRBJ2-7; the match to TRBD1 covers 8 bases. V lost 6 bases, J lost 2 bases, and 6 bases stayed unmatched. CDR3 size: 14 residues. CDR1 and CDR2 from the germline V gene are KGHSH and LQKENI. CDR3 sequence: CASSPGQAPYEQYF. The CDR3, as DNA: TGTGCCAGCTCGCCGGGACAGGCCCCCTACGAGCAGTACTTC.

This clonotype has ten or more counts. One end of the junction is discordant with germline, which a read error may explain. This chain joins TRBV11-2 and TRBJ2-1, with D possibly matching TRBD2 (5 bases). Looked up from germline, CDR1 is SGHAT and CDR2 is FQNNGV. The CDR3 spans 13 residues. DNA of the CDR3: TGTGCCAGCAGCTTAGATCCGGCTAGCTATCTATCATTC. This codes for CASSLDPASYLSF.

This clonotype turned up a few times. The genes are TRBV6-6 and TRBJ2-1; maybe TRBD2 (6 bases). Germline CDR1 and CDR2: MNHNY and SVGAGI (reference sequence). The CDR3 is 13 amino acids. The V gene lost 1 base and the J gene lost 8 bases, with 9 bases spanning the gap. The CDR3 loop reads CASSYWTKDEQFF. The CDR3, as DNA: TGTGCCAGCAGTTACTGGACTAAGGATGAGCAGTTCTTC.

There are a few counts of this clonotype. The chain carries TRBV28 and TRBJ2-7; tentative D call: TRBD1 (5 bases). In germline, CDR1 is MDHEN, CDR2 SYDVKM. V lost 9 bases to trimming and J lost 2 bases, with 11 bases between them. The CDR3 totals 12 residues. The CDR3 region has the DNA TGTGCCAGTCACCAGGGTCCCTACGAGCAGTACTTC. This sequence encodes CASHQGPYEQYF.

The genes are TRBV18 and TRBJ2-1; possible D gene TRBD2, 6 bases. CDR3 length: 16 residues. V was shortened by 1 base and J by 5 bases, with 15 bases between the two germline ends. Germline V gene data show CDR1 as KGHSH and CDR2 as LQKENI. This CDR3 reads CASSPRYYGEDNEQFF. The CDR3 bases are TGTGCCAGCTCACCACGATACTACGGGGAGGACAATGAGCAGTTCTTC.

This clonotype has just a few counts. The J gene is TRBJ1-5, the V gene TRBV18; a possible D gene is TRBD1 (5 bases). This CDR3 spans 14 amino acids. V was trimmed by 4 bases and J by 1 base, leaving 8 bases between them. From germline, CDR1 is KGHSH and CDR2 LQKENI. The CDR3 here is CASSHRDSNQPQHF. DNA for the CDR3: TGTGCCAGCTCACACCGGGACAGCAATCAGCCCCAGCATTTT.

This clonotype was detected many times. J is TRBJ2-7 and V is TRBV20-1; D gene uncertain. From germline, CDR1 is DFQATT and CDR2 SNEGSKA (reference sequence). The CDR3 sequence is 13 residues long. V lost 3 bases to trimming and J lost 5 bases, with 14 bases between them. The CDR3 DNA sequence: TGCAGTGCTAGTGGTCGGAGTATGGACGAGCAGTACTTC. Translated, it gives CSASGRSMDEQYF.

This clonotype was seen repeatedly, ten times or more. The chain uses TRBV4-2 and TRBJ2-6; D call uncertain. V gave up 1 base and J gave up 2 bases, with 6 bases separating them. CDR1 is LGHNA and CDR2 is YNFKEQ in the germline V gene. The CDR3 extends over 15 amino acids. The CDR3 DNA reads as TGTGCCAGCAGCCAAGCTGAGGCTGGGGCCAACGTCCTGACTTTC. This codes for CASSQAEAGANVLTF.

This clonotype has at least ten counts. This chain uses TRBV10-3 with TRBJ2-4, with 9 positions matching TRBD2. Per germline, CDR1 ENHRY and CDR2 SYGVKD. V was clipped by 0 bases and J by 1 base; unmatched bases: 4. CDR3 length: 17 residues. The CDR3 region has the DNA TGTGCCATCAGTGAGTCCCGCGGGGGGGCGGCCAAAAACATTCAGTACTTC. Amino acid sequence: CAISESRGGAAKNIQYF.

There are many counts of this clonotype. V gene TRBV20-1 combines with J gene TRBJ1-4; no definite D call. The CDR3 extends over 15 amino acids. Germline CDR1 is DFQATT and CDR2 is SNEGSKA (reference sequence). The V end lost 3 bases, the J end lost 2 bases, and 13 bases lay between the germline ends. The CDR3 DNA reads TGCAGTGCTAGTTATCCGGGGAGCACTAATGAAAAACTGTTTTTT. Its protein is CSASYPGSTNEKLFF.

This rearrangement joins TRBV10-2 to TRBJ2-1, with a weak D call TRBD1 (5 bases). V was trimmed by 7 bases and J by 5 bases, leaving 9 bases between them. There are 12 residues in the CDR3. CDR1 WSHSY and CDR2 SAAADI come from the germline V gene. The CDR3 nucleotides are TGCGCCAGCACTCCAGGGAACAATGAGCAGTTCTTC. It specifies CASTPGNNEQFF.

This clonotype was recorded many times. V is TRBV5-1 and J is TRBJ2-6; 9 bases agree with TRBD1. The germline CDR1 and CDR2 sequences are SGHRS and YFSETQ. The V gene end was trimmed by 0 bases and the J gene end by 1 base; junction bases not matched to a gene: 5. This CDR3 is 18 amino acids long. The CDR3 nucleotides read TGCGCCAGCAGCTTGGACGGGACAGGGAATTCTGGGGCCAACGTCCTGACTTTC. It codes for CASSLDGTGNSGANVLTF.

This clonotype was counted many times. The rearrangement joins TRBV6-5 to TRBJ1-4; 7 bases map to TRBD1. With 6 bases clipped from V and 4 bases from J, the junction kept 8 bases outside the gene matches. The CDR3 totals 15 residues. In germline, CDR1 is MNHEY, CDR2 SVGAGI. CDR3 coding DNA: TGTGCCAGCAGAAGCCGGGACAGATTTAATGAAAAACTGTTTTTT. This translates into CASRSRDRFNEKLFF.

Ten or more counts support this clonotype. V and J are TRBV20-1 and TRBJ1-6; D may be TRBD1 (5 bases). The V gene's germline CDR1 is DFQATT and CDR2 SNEGSKA (reference sequence). The length of the CDR3 is 14 residues. V lost 0 bases and J lost 4, with 7 bases in between. The CDR3 is CSARDRTYNSPLHF. The CDR3, as DNA: TGCAGTGCTAGAGACCGGACATATAATTCACCCCTCCACTTT.

In regard to this clonotype: With a much larger clone just one base away, this may be a read error. The rearrangement links TRBV6-5 to TRBJ2-1, with 14 bases identical to TRBD2. Trimming cost V 5 bases and J 5 bases; bases outside gene matches: 2. This CDR3 has 15 residues. Germline V lookup: CDR1 MNHEY, CDR2 SVGAGI. The CDR3 region has the DNA TGTGCCAGCAGTAGGGGACTAGCGGGGGACAATGAGCAGTTCTTC. It encodes CASSRGLAGDNEQFF.

The genes are TRBV29-1 and TRBJ1-1; D is perhaps TRBD1 (5 bases). Trimming took off 6 bases at V and 7 bases at J, with 12 bases between the two ends. Germline-derived CDR1 and CDR2 are SQVTM and ANQGSEA. This CDR3 is 11 amino acids long. CDR3 protein: CSVFRGLEAFF. The DNA of the CDR3 is TGCAGCGTATTCCGGGGACTTGAAGCTTTCTTT. The variable domain in full, with the rest retrieved from reference TRBV29-1 and TRBJ1-1, is SAVISQKPSRDICQRGTSLTIQCQVDSQVTMMFWYRQQPGQSLTLIATANQGSEATYESGFVIDKFPISRPNLTFSTLTVSNMSPEDSSIYLCSVFRGLEAFFGQGTRLTVV.

The sample holds a few counts of this clonotype. The chain recombines TRBV5-1 with TRBJ2-5; weak D call: TRBD1 (6 bases). The CDR3 sequence is 14 residues long. Germline-derived CDR1 and CDR2 are SGHRS and YFSETQ. With 2 bases removed from V and 5 bases from J, the gap between germline ends came to 13 bases. Here the CDR3 DNA reads TGCGCCAGCAGCTTACAGGGTCTAGCTGAGACCCAGTACTTC. This codes for CASSLQGLAETQYF.

Here the CDR3 DNA reads TGTGCCAGTAGCATCTCTGGGGGGAACTCATACAATGAGCAGTTCTTC. The encoded protein is CASSISGGNSYNEQFF. The V and J genes are TRBV19 and TRBJ2-1, with D possibly being TRBD2 (6 bases). V was clipped by 6 bases and J by 4 bases, with 19 bases between them. The CDR3 sequence is 16 residues long. CDR1 and CDR2 from the germline V gene are LNHDA and SQIVND (reference sequence).

There are many counts of this clonotype. The chain combines TRBV7-3 with TRBJ2-5; D is undetermined. CDR3 length: 14 amino acids. Germline CDR1 is SGHTA and CDR2 is FQGTGA. V was trimmed by 1 base and J by 2 bases, leaving 8 bases between them. For the CDR3, the DNA is TGTGCCAGCAGCTTAAGGCCAGGACAAGAGACCCAGTACTTC. This translates into CASSLRPGQETQYF.

This clonotype was observed a handful of times. The chain employs TRBV12-3 or TRBV12-4 and TRBJ2-4; tentative D call: TRBD2 (5 bases). Trimming removed 6 bases from V and 7 bases from J, with 13 bases in between. The CDR3 has 13 amino acids. CDR3 residues: CASRLAAANIQYF. The CDR3 DNA is TGTGCCAGCAGACTGGCAGCGGCGAACATTCAGTACTTC.

This clonotype came up many times. The chain uses TRBV5-1 and TRBJ2-1; maybe TRBD1 (6 bases). Germline CDR1 reads SGHRS; CDR2 reads YFSETQ. Trimming took off 4 bases at V and 5 bases at J, with 19 bases between the two ends. The CDR3 runs to 16 residues. The CDR3 DNA reads TGCGCCAGCAGCCCGAGGACAGCGCCGCCCGACAATGAGCAGTTCTTC. It translates to CASSPRTAPPDNEQFF.

Ten or more counts support this clonotype. V and J are TRBV6-5 and TRBJ1-1, with 8 nucleotides matching TRBD1. CDR3 length: 17 residues. The ends lost 4 bases at V and 0 bases at J; junction bases unmatched: 10. Per the germline V gene, CDR1 is MNHEY and CDR2 is SVGAGI. CDR3 sequence reads: CASSSPHRDRMNTEAFF. CDR3 DNA: TGTGCCAGCAGTTCCCCTCACCGGGACAGGATGAACACTGAAGCTTTCTTT.

This clonotype occurred many times. The V call is TRBV10-1, the J call TRBJ2-3, with D tentatively TRBD1 (6 bases). This CDR3 region has 13 residues. Germline CDR1 WNHNN, CDR2 SYGVQD (reference sequence). Trimming stripped 4 bases from V and 4 bases from J, with 9 bases between. DNA for the CDR3: TGCGCCAGCAGTGGGGACATCCCAGATACGCAGTATTTT. Its translation is CASSGDIPDTQYF.

This clonotype was picked up many times. This chain uses TRBV4-3 with TRBJ1-1; 7 nucleotides match TRBD1. The CDR3 is made up of 15 amino acids. V shed 1 base and J 4 bases; nucleotides not matched to a gene: 6. Germline CDR1 and CDR2: LGHNA and YSLEER. The CDR3 nucleotides are TGCGCCAGCAGCCAAGGACAGGGTGGGGTCACTGAAGCTTTCTTT. Its translation: CASSQGQGGVTEAFF.

This clonotype has ten or more counts. The V and J genes are TRBV10-3 and TRBJ2-7; tentative D call: TRBD1 (5 bases). There are 15 residues in the CDR3. Germline assignment: CDR1 ENHRY and CDR2 SYGVKD. V was trimmed by 0 bases and J by 3 bases, leaving 12 bases between them. CDR3 sequence: CAISESGQGIYEQYF. CDR3 DNA: TGTGCCATCAGTGAGTCGGGCCAGGGAATCTACGAGCAGTACTTC.

This clonotype was seen at least ten times. The CDR3 loop is CASSLWFRGDNSPLHF. CDR3 nucleotide sequence: TGTGCCAGCAGTTTATGGTTCAGGGGGGATAATTCACCCCTCCACTTT. The chain links TRBV27 to TRBJ1-6; 7 nucleotides line up with TRBD1. With 1 base clipped from V and 5 bases from J, the junction kept 5 bases outside the gene matches. Germline V gene data show CDR1 as MNHEY and CDR2 as SMNVEV (reference sequence). The CDR3 is made up of 16 amino acids.